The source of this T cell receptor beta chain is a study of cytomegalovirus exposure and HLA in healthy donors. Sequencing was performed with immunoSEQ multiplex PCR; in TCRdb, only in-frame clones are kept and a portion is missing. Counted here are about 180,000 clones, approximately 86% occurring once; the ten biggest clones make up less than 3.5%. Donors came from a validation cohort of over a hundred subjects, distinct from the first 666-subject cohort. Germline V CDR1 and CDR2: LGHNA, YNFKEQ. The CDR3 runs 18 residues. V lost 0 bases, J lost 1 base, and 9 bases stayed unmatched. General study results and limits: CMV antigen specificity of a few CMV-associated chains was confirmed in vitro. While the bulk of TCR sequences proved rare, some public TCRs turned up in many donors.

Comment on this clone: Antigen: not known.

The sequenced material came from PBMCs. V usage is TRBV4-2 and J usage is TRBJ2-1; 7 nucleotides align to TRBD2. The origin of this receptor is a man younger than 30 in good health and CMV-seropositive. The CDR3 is CASSQEPPRLASYNEQFF. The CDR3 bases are TGTGCCAGCAGCCAAGAACCACCCAGACTAGCATCCTACAATGAGCAGTTCTTC.